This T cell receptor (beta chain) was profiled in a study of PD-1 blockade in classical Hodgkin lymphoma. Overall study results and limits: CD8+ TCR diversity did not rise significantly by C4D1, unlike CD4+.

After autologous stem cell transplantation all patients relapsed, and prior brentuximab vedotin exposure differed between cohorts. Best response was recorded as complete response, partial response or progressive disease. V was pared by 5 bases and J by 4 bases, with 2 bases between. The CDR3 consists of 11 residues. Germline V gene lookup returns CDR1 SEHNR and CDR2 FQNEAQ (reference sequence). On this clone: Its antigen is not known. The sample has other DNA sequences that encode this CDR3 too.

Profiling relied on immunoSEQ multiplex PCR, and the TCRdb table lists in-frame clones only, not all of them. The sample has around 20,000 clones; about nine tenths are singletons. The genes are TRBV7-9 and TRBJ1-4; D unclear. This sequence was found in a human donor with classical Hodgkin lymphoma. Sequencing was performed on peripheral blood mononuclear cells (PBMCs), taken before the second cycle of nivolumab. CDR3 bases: TGTGCCAGCAGCCTTAATGAAAAACTGTTTTTT. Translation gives CASSLNEKLFF.